This T cell receptor (beta chain) emerged from a study of breast tumors, draining lymph nodes, adjacent tissues. TCRdb redid the calling of the multiplex PCR reads with MiXCR, one entry per CDR3 protein. The sample holds 180,000 or so distinct CDR3 sequences, about 32% seen once. The lymph nodes were axillary draining lymph nodes from breast cancer patients. There are 16 residues in the CDR3. V lost 5 bases and J lost 6; bases outside the gene matches: 12. This receptor was obtained from a female donor with breast cancer. Some clones in this sample may be carry-over from other donors' samples. V usage is TRBV12-3 or TRBV12-4 and J usage is TRBJ2-2; TRBD1 agrees at 7 bases. The sequenced material came from axillary lymph node tissue. The CDR3 DNA is TGTGCCAGCAGTCCCCTGACAGGGTTGCGACCCGGGGAGCTGTTTTTT. Amino acids: CASSPLTGLRPGELFF.